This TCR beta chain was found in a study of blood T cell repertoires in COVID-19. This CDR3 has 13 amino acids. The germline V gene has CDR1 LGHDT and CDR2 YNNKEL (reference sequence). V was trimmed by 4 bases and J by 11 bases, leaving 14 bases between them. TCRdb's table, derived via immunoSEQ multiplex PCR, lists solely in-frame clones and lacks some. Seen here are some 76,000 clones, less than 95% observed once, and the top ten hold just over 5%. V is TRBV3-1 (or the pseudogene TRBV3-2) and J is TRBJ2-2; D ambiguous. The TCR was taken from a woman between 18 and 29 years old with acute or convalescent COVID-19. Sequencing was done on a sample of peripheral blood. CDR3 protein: CASSRRPRSELFF. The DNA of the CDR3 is TGTGCCAGCAGCCGCCGACCAAGGAGCGAGCTGTTTTTT.